This T cell receptor beta chain was identified in a study of naive and memory T cell subsets. V lost 8 bases to trimming and J lost 2 bases, with 10 bases between them. This CDR3 has 12 residues. Treatment defined: skin biopsy from PPD injection site in Mantoux-positive individual. TCR cDNA received a 3' ligated oligonucleotide that carried a UMI. Four PCR rounds used nested alpha and beta constant region primers plus the SP2 primer. TCRdb re-called the UMI-ligation and nested PCR reads with MiXCR, one entry per CDR3 protein. The table shows more than 13,000 distinct CDR3 sequences, with around 5.2% occurring only once. This clonotype has a count of ten or more.

Sample: skin, taken from a tuberculin skin test site. The chain couples TRBV12-3 or TRBV12-4 to TRBJ2-7, with D possibly being TRBD2 (6 bases). This receptor was taken from an adult in good health. In DNA, the CDR3 is TGTGCCAGCGGGCGGGACCCCTACGAGCAGTACTTC. Amino acids: CASGRDPYEQYF.